This TCR beta chain was captured in a study of cytomegalovirus exposure and HLA in healthy donors. On this clone itself: Antigen specificity is unknown.

The primer mix had 60 Vbeta and 13 Jbeta primers. The data were produced by immunoSEQ multiplex PCR, yet TCRdb's version contains in-frame clones alone and is incomplete. The sample includes roughly 200,000 clones, around 89% seen only once; the top ten take more than 0.8%. There are 15 residues in the CDR3. Germline lookup yields CDR1 LGHNA and CDR2 YSLEER. The germline V and J ends were trimmed by 1 base and 2 bases, with 11 bases remaining between them. Regarding the study as a whole: Later, an analysis showed that TCR beta chains associated with HLA were more clonally expanded than others that were equally common. According to a later analysis, most TCR beta chains associated with CMV appeared HLA-restricted. Testing in vitro showed a few CMV-associated chains specific for CMV antigens.

The clonotype originates from a woman aged 18-29 years in good health and CMV-seronegative. The sequenced sample was PBMCs. The chain carries TRBV4-3 and TRBJ1-2; tentatively, D is TRBD1 (5 bases). The CDR3 DNA reads TGCGCCAGCAGCCAAGGCGGGGGTGGGAACTATGGCTACACCTTC. Residues: CASSQGGGGNYGYTF.